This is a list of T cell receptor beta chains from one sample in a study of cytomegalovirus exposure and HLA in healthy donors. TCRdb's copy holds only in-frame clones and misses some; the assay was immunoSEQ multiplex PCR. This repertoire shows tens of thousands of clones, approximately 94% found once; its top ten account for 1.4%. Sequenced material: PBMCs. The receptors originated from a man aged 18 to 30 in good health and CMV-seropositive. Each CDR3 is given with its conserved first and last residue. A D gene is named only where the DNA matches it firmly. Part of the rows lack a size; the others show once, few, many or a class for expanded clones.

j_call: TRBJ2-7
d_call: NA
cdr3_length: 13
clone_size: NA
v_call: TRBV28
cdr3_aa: CASSLAGTYEQYF
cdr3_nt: TGTGCCAGCAGTTTAGCGGGAACCTACGAGCAGTACTTC

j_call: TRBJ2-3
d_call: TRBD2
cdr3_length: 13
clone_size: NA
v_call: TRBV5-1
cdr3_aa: CASSPGLADTQYF
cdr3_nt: TGCGCCAGCAGCCCCGGACTAGCGGATACGCAGTATTTT

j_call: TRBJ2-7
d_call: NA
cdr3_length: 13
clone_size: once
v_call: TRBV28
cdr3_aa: CASSFGGSYEQYF
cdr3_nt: TGTGCCAGCAGTTTCGGGGGATCCTACGAGCAGTACTTC

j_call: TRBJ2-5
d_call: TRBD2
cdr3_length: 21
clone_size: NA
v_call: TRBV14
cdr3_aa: CASSQDMGSGLAGNPQETQYF
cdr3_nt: TGTGCCAGCAGCCAAGATATGGGGTCAGGACTAGCGGGGAACCCTCAAGAGACCCAGTACTTC

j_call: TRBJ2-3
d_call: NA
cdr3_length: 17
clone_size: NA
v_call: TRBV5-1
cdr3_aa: CASSLAVPGDARDTQYF
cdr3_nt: TGCGCCAGCAGCCTTGCGGTCCCGGGGGACGCCCGAGATACGCAGTATTTT

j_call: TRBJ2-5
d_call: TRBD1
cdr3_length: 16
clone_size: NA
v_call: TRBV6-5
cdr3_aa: CASSYSGDRGRETQYF
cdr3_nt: TGTGCCAGCAGTTACTCAGGGGACAGGGGGCGAGAGACCCAGTACTTC

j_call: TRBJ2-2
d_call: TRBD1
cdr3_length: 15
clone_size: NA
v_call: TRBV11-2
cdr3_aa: CASSSIDRVAGELFF
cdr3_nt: TGTGCCAGCAGCTCAATAGACAGGGTTGCCGGGGAGCTGTTTTTT

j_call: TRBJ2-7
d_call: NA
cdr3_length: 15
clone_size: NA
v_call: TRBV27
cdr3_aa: CASSLRQTGPYEQYF
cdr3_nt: TGTGCCAGCAGTTTAAGGCAGACTGGCCCCTACGAGCAGTACTTC

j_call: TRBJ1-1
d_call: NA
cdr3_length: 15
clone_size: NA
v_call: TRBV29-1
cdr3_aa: CSVEYGVRMNTEAFF
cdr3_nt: TGCAGCGTTGAATACGGGGTTCGCATGAACACTGAAGCTTTCTTT

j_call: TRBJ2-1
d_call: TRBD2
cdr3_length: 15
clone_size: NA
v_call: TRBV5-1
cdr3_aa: CASSTGTSGNNEQFF
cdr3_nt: TGCGCCAGCAGCACGGGGACTAGCGGGAACAATGAGCAGTTCTTC

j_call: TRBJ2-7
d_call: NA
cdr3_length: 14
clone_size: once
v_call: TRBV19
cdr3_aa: CASSDRSGSYEQYF
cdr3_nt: TGTGCCAGTAGCGATCGCTCAGGTTCCTACGAGCAGTACTTC

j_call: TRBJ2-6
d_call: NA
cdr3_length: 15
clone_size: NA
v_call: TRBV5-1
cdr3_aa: CASSLQGSGANVLTF
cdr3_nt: TGCGCCAGCAGCTTACAGGGTTCTGGGGCCAACGTCCTGACTTTC

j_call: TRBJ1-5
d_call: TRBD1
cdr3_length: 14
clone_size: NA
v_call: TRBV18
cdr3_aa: CASSPGQGNQPQHF
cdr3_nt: TGTGCCAGCTCCCCTGGACAGGGTAATCAGCCCCAGCATTTT

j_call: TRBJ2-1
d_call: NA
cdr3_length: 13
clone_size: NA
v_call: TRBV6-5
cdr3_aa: CASRATAYNEQFF
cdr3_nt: TGTGCCAGCAGGGCCACAGCCTACAATGAGCAGTTCTTC

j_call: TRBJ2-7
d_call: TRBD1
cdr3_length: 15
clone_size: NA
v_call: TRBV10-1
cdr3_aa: CASSEGGQGIREQYF
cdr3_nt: TGCGCCAGCAGTGAGGGGGGACAGGGTATACGCGAGCAGTACTTC

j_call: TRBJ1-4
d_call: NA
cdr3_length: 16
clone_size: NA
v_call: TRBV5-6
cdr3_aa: CASSLGLEGRNEKLFF
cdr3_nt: TGTGCCAGCAGCTTGGGGTTAGAGGGCCGTAATGAAAAACTGTTTTTT

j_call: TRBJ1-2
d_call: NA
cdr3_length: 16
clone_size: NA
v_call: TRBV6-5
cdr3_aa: CASSYSKSRGYHGYTF
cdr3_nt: TGTGCCAGCAGTTACTCGAAGTCCAGGGGATATCATGGCTACACCTTC

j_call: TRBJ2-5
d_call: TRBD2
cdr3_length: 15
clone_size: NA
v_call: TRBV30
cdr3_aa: CAWSEGLAIVETQYF
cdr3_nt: TGTGCCTGGAGTGAAGGACTAGCGATCGTCGAGACCCAGTACTTC

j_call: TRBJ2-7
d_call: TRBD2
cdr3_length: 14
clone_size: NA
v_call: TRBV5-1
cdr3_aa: CASSPGASGYEQYF
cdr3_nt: TGCGCCAGCAGCCCGGGAGCTAGCGGCTACGAGCAGTACTTC

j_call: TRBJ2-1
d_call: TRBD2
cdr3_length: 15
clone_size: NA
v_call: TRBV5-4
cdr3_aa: CASSETSGGANEQFF
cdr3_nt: TGTGCCAGCAGCGAGACTAGCGGGGGGGCCAATGAGCAGTTCTTC

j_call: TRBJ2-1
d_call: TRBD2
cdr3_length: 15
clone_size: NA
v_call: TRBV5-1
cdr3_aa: CASSPGWTSSNEQFF
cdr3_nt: TGCGCCAGCAGCCCGGGGTGGACTAGTTCCAATGAGCAGTTCTTC

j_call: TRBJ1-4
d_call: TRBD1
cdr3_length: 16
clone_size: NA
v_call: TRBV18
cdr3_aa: CASSPNPGTENEKLFF
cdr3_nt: TGTGCCAGCTCACCGAATCCCGGGACAGAGAATGAAAAACTGTTTTTT

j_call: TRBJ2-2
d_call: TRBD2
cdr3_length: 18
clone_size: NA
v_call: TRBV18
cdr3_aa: CASSPRLADGSNTGELFF
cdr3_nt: TGTGCCAGCTCACCACGTCTAGCGGATGGGAGCAACACCGGGGAGCTGTTTTTT

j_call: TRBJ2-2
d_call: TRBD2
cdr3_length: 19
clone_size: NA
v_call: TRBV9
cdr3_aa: CASSASIAGAVWVTGELFF
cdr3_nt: TGTGCCAGCAGCGCCTCCATAGCGGGAGCGGTTTGGGTCACCGGGGAGCTGTTTTTT

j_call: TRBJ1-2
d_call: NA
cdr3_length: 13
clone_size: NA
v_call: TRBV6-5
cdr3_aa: CASSETANYGYTF
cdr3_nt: TGTGCCAGCAGTGAAACAGCTAACTATGGCTACACCTTC

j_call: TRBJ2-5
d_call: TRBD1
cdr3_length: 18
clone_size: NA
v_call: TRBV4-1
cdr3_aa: CASSQVRQGLPYQETQYF
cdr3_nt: TGCGCCAGCAGCCAAGTCAGACAGGGGCTACCGTACCAAGAGACCCAGTACTTC

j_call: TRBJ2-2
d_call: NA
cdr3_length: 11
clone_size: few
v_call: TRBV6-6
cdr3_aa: CASSGARELFF
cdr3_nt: TGTGCCAGCAGTGGAGCCCGGGAGCTGTTTTTT

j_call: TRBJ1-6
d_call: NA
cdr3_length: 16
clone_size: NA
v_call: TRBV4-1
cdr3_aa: CASSQLPAGGNSPLHF
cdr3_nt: TGCGCCAGCAGCCAATTACCGGCCGGGGGGAATTCACCCCTCCACTTT

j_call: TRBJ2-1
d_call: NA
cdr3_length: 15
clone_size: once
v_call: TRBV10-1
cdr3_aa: CASSESTFLLNEQFF
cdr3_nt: TGCGCCAGCAGTGAGTCGACATTCCTCCTAAATGAGCAGTTCTTC

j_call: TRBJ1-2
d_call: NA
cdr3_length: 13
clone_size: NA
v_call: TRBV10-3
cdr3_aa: CAISESKGSGYTF
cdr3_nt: TGTGCCATCAGTGAGTCTAAAGGGAGTGGCTACACCTTC

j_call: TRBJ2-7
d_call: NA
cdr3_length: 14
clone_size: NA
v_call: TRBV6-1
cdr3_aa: CASSEEASVYEQYF
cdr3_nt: TGTGCCAGCAGTGAGGAAGCTAGCGTCTACGAGCAGTACTTC

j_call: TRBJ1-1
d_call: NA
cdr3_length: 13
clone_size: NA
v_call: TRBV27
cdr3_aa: CASSFAGNTEAFF
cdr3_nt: TGTGCCAGCAGTTTCGCGGGGAACACTGAAGCTTTCTTT